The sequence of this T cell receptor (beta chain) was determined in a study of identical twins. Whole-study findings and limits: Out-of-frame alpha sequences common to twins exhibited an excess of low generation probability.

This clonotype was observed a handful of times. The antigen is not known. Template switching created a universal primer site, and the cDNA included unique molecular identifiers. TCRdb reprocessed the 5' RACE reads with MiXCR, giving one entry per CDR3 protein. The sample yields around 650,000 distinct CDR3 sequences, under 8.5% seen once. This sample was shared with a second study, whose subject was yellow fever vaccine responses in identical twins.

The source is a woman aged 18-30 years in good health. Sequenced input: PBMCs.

The DNA for the CDR3 is TGCAGTGCTAGAGGGACTAGCGGAAACACCGGGGAGCTGTTTTTT. Protein sequence: CSARGTSGNTGELFF. The chain has TRBV20-1 and TRBJ2-2; 10 nucleotides agree with TRBD2. The ends lost 1 base at V and 2 bases at J; junction bases unmatched: 1. The CDR3 covers 15 residues. Germline CDR1 and CDR2: DFQATT and SNEGSKA (reference sequence).